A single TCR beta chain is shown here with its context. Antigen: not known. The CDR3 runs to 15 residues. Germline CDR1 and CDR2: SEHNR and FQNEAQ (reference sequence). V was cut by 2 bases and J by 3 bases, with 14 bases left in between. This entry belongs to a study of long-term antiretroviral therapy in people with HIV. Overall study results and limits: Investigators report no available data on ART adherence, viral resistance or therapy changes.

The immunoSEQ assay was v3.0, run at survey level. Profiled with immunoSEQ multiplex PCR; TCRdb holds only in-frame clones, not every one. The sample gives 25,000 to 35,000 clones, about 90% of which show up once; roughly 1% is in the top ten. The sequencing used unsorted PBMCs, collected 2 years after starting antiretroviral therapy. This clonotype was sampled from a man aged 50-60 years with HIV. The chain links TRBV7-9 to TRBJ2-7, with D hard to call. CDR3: CASSLIFAGSYEQYF. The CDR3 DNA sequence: TGTGCCAGCAGCTTAATTTTTGCAGGAAGCTACGAGCAGTACTTC.